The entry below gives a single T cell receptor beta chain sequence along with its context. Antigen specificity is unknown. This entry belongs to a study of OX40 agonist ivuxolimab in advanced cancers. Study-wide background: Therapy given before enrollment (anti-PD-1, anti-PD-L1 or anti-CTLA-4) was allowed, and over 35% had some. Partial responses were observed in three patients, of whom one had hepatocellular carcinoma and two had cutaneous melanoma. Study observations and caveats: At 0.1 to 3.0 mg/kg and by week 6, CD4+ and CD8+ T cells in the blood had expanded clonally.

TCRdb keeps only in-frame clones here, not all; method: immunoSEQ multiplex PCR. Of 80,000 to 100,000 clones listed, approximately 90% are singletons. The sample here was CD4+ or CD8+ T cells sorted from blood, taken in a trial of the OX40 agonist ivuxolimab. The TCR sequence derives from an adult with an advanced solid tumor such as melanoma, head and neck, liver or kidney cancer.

CDR3 nucleotides: TGTGCCAGCCGTATTACTGGGGCCTCTGGTGGCTACACCTTC. Its protein is CASRITGASGGYTF. The genes are TRBV6-1 and TRBJ1-2; TRBD1 is a possible D gene (5 bases). The V end was cut by 8 bases, the J end by 7 bases, with 20 bases between. Germline loops: CDR1 MNHNS, CDR2 SASEGT. CDR3 length: 14 amino acids.